Below, one T cell receptor beta chain is given with its context. Its antigen remains unknown. The sequenced template was cDNA made from the entire isolated RNA. Profiled with immunoSEQ multiplex PCR; TCRdb holds only in-frame clones, not every one. The sample consists of hundreds of thousands of clones, about an eighth of them appearing once. This sample was taken from a study of beta chain features in type 1 diabetes. Notes on the study in general: For TCRB rearrangement, an influence of HLA type remained unresolved here. Junctions at VDJ sites from type 1 diabetes patients had fewer insertions and more deletions. For Type 1 diabetes patients, all four CD4+ subsets carried TCRB CDR3s that were moderately but significantly shorter.

The CDR3 consists of 14 residues. The J segment lost 5 bases and the V segment lost 1 base, leaving 4 bases of the junction unmatched. In germline, CDR1 is SGHDT, CDR2 YYEEEE. This clonotype was sampled from a man aged 18 to 29 with type 1 diabetes. V and J are TRBV5-6 and TRBJ1-2; 8 nucleotides align to TRBD1. Source material: naive CD4+ T cells from blood. The CDR3 DNA reads as TGTGCCAGCAGCTTGCGCAGGGGGCGATATGGCTACACCTTC. It codes for CASSLRRGRYGYTF.